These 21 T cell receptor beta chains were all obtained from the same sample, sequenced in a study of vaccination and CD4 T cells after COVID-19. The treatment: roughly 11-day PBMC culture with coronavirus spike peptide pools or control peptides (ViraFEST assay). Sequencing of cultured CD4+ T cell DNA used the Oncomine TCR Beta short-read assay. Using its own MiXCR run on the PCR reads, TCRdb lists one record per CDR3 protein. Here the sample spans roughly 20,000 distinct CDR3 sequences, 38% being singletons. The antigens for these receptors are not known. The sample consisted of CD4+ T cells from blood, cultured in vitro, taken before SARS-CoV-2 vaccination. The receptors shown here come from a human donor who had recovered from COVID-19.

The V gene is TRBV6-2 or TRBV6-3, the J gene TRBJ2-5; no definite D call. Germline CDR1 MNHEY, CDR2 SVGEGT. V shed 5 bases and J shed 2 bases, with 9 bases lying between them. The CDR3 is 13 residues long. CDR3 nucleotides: TGTGCCAGCAGTCCCTTACCGCAAGAGACCCAGTACTTC. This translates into CASSPLPQETQYF.

CDR3 bases: TGTGCCAGCAGTTACTCGAGTAGGGGCACAACCTACGAGCAGTACTTC. It yields the protein CASSYSSRGTTYEQYF. This chain links TRBV6-5 with TRBJ2-7, with a tentative D call TRBD1 (5 bases). The CDR3 extends over 16 amino acids. V was trimmed by 0 bases and J by 2 bases, leaving 14 bases between them. CDR1 is MNHEY, CDR2 SVGAGI, per germline.

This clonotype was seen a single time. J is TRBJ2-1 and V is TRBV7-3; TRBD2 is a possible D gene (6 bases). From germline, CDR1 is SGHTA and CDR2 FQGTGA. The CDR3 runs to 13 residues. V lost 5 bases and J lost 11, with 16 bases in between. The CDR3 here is CASSPQGLLKQFF. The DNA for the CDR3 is TGTGCCAGCAGCCCCCAGGGACTGCTTAAGCAGTTCTTC.

CDR3 amino acids: CATSREFAGELFF. CDR3 nucleotides: TGTGCCACCAGCAGGGAATTCGCCGGGGAGCTGTTTTTT. The chain uses TRBV15 and TRBJ2-2; D is uncertain. V dropped 3 bases and J dropped 6 bases, with 8 bases sitting between them. Germline V gene lookup returns CDR1 LNHNV and CDR2 YYDKDF (reference sequence). This CDR3 is 13 amino acids long.

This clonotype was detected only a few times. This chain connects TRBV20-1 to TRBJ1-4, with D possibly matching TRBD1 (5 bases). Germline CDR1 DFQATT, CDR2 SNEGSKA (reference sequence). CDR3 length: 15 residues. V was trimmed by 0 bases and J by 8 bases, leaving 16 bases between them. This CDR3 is CSARDDTRGAEKLFF. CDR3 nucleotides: TGCAGTGCTAGAGATGACACGCGGGGCGCAGAAAAACTGTTTTTT.

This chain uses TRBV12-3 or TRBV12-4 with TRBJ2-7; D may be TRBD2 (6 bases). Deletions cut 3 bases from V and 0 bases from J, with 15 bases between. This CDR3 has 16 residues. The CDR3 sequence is CASSFPPGEVSYEQYF. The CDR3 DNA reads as TGTGCCAGCAGTTTTCCCCCGGGGGAAGTCTCCTACGAGCAGTACTTC.

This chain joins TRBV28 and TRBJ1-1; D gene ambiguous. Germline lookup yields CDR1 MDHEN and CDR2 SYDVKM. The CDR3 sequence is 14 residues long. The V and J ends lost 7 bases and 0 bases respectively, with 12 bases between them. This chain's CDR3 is CASITASLNTEAFF. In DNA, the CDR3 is TGTGCCAGCATAACAGCAAGCCTGAACACTGAAGCTTTCTTT.

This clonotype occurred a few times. CDR3 loop: CASSFNTPDRGTGELFF. CDR3 bases: TGTGCCAGCAGTTTCAATACCCCGGACAGGGGGACCGGGGAGCTGTTTTTT. The rearrangement joins TRBV27 to TRBJ2-2, with 10 nucleotides matching TRBD1. The length of the CDR3 is 17 residues. Germline CDR1 MNHEY, CDR2 SMNVEV (reference sequence). After removal of 3 bases from V and 5 bases from J, the junction contained 9 bases not matched to a gene.

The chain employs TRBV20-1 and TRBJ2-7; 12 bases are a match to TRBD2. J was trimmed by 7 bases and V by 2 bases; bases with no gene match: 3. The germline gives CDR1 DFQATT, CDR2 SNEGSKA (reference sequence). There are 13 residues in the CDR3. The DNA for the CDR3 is TGCAGTGCTAGACTAGCGGGGGGGCGTGAGCAGTACTTC. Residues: CSARLAGGREQYF.

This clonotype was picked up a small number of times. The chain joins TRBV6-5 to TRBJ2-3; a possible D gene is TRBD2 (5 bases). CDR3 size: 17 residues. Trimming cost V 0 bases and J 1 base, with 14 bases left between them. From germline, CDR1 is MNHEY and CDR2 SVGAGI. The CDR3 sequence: CASSYSRLATGTDTQYF. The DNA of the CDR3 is TGTGCCAGCAGTTACTCGCGTCTAGCTACAGGCACAGATACGCAGTATTTT.

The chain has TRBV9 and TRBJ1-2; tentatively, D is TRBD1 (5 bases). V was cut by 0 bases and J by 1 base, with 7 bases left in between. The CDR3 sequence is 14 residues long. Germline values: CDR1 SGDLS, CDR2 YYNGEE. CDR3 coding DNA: TGTGCCAGCAGCGTAGACCAGGGTAACTATGGCTACACCTTC. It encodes CASSVDQGNYGYTF.

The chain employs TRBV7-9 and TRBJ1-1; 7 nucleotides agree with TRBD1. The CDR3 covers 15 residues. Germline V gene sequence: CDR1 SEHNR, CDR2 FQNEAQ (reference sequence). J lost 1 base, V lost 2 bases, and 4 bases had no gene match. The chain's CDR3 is CASSLWGQPNTEAFF. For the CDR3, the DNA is TGTGCCAGCAGCTTATGGGGACAGCCGAACACTGAAGCTTTCTTT.

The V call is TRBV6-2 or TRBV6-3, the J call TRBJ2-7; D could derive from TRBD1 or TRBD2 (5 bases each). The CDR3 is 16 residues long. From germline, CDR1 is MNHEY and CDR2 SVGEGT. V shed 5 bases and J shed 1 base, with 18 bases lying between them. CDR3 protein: CASSTTPGRLSYEQYF. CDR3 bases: TGTGCCAGCAGTACCACACCGGGACGCCTTTCCTACGAGCAGTACTTC.

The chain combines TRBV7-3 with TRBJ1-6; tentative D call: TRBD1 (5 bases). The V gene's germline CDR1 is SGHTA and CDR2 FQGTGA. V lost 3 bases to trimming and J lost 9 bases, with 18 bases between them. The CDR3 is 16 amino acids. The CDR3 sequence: CASSFTSPAGGSPLHF. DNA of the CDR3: TGTGCCAGCAGCTTTACGAGCCCCGCCGGGGGTTCACCCCTCCACTTT.

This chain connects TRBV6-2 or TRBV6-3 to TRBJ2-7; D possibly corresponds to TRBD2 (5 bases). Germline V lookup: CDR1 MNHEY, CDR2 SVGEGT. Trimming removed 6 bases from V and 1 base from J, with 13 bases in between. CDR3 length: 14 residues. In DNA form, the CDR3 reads TGTGCCAGCAGCCTCCTGGGCGGGTCCTACGAGCAGTACTTC. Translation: CASSLLGGSYEQYF.

CDR3 bases: TGTGCCAGCAGTGAGGGGACAGGGCATAATTCACCCCTCCACTTT. Encoded protein: CASSEGTGHNSPLHF. The V gene is TRBV2, the J gene TRBJ1-6; 9 bases agree with TRBD1. The V gene end was trimmed by 3 bases and the J gene end by 5 bases; junction bases not matched to a gene: 2. The V gene's germline CDR1 is SNHLY and CDR2 FYNNEI. CDR3 length: 15 amino acids.

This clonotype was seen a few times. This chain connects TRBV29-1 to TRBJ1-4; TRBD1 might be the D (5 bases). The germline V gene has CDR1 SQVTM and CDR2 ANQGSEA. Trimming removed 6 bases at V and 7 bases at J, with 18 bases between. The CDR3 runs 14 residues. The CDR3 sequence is CSVRPGGRGEKLFF. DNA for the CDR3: TGCAGCGTGAGGCCTGGGGGTAGGGGTGAAAAACTGTTTTTT.

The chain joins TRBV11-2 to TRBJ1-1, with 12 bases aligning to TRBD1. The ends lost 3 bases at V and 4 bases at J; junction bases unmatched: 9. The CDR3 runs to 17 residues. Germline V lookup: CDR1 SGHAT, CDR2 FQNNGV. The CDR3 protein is CASSFHMGQGAGTEAFF. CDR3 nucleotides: TGTGCCAGCAGCTTCCACATGGGACAGGGGGCAGGCACTGAAGCTTTCTTT.

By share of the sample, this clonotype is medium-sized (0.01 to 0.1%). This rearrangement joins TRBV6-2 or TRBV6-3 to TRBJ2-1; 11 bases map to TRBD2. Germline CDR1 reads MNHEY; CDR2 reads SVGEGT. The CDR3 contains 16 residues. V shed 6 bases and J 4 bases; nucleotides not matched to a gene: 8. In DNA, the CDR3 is TGTGCCAGCAGACCAGCTAGCGGGGGGCCTTACAATGAGCAGTTCTTC. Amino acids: CASRPASGGPYNEQFF.

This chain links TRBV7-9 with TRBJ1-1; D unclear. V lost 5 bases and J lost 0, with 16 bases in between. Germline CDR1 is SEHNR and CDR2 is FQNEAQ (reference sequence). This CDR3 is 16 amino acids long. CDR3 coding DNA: TGTGCCAGCAGCCCCCCGGGAGGCAAAATGAACACTGAAGCTTTCTTT. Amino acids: CASSPPGGKMNTEAFF.

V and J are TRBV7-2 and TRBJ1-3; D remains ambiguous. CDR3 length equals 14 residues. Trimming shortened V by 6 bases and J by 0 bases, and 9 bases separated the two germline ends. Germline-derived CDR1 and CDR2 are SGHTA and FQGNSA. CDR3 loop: CASSRDNSGNTIYF. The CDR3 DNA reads TGTGCCAGCAGTCGGGATAACTCTGGAAACACCATATATTTT.